The 8 T cell receptor beta chains below come from one sample, sequenced in a study of shared T cell receptors in the human thymus. Some clones are missing from TCRdb's copy, which holds only in-frame ones; the method was immunoSEQ multiplex PCR. The sample has hundreds of thousands of clones, more than 70% seen once. This sample was also put to use in a study of human thymus T cells.

Sequencing was performed on thymocytes. Source of these receptors: a boy younger than two with a congenital heart defect.

The chain links TRBV5-1 to TRBJ2-1; TRBD2 matches 7 bases. Germline trimming cut 2 bases from V and 8 bases from J; bases unmatched to any gene: 13. The V gene's germline CDR1 is SGHRS and CDR2 YFSETQ. The CDR3 contains 16 residues. The CDR3 DNA reads as TGCGCCAGCAGCTTCGGCGGGAGTTCGAGCTTGTATGAGCAGTTCTTC. Its translation is CASSFGGSSSLYEQFF.

The gene calls are TRBV21-1 and TRBJ1-2; the table gives TRBD1 as D, unverified against the DNA. TRBV21-1 is a recognized pseudogene. The CDR3 spans 14 residues. The CDR3 DNA is TGTGCCAGCAGCAAAGCGGCAGGGTCAAATGGCTACACCTTC. This sequence encodes CASSKAAGSNGYTF.

CDR3 amino acids: CASSVRTGTAYEQYF. For the CDR3, the DNA is TGTGCCAGCAGCGTCCGTACCGGGACAGCCTACGAGCAGTACTTC. The V call is TRBV9, the J call TRBJ2-7; 7 nucleotides line up with TRBD1. This CDR3 region has 15 residues. J was trimmed by 2 bases and V by 2 bases; bases with no gene match: 7. Germline-derived CDR1 and CDR2 are SGDLS and YYNGEE.

Only one count was recorded for this clone. This chain connects TRBV2 to TRBJ2-1, with TRBD2 as a possible D gene (6 bases). CDR1 is SNHLY and CDR2 is FYNNEI in the germline V gene. The CDR3 spans 15 residues. The V gene lost 11 bases and the J gene lost 3 bases, with 20 bases spanning the gap. In nucleotides, the CDR3 is TGTGCCCGATCCTCGGGTCTAGCGCACTACAATGAGCAGTTCTTC. It encodes CARSSGLAHYNEQFF. Full variable domain (remainder filled in from reference TRBV2 and TRBJ2-1): EPEVTQTPSHQVTQMGQEVILRCVPISNHLYFYWYRQILGQKVEFLVSFYNNEISEKSEIFDDQFSVERPDGSNFTLKIRSTKLEDSAMYFCARSSGLAHYNEQFFGPGTRLTVL.

The J gene is TRBJ1-2, the V gene TRBV27; D uncertain. V lost 5 bases to trimming and J lost 5 bases, with 18 bases between them. This CDR3 spans 15 amino acids. In germline, CDR1 is MNHEY, CDR2 SMNVEV (reference sequence). This CDR3 is CASSPRLRFGYGYTF. CDR3 bases: TGTGCCAGCAGTCCCCGACTGCGGTTTGGGTATGGCTACACCTTC.

This chain's CDR3 is CAISQSFGEGGYTF. In DNA, the CDR3 is TGTGCCATCAGTCAATCTTTCGGGGAGGGTGGCTACACCTTC. The J gene is TRBJ1-2, the V gene TRBV10-3, with no clear D. The CDR3 length is 14 residues. V dropped 5 bases and J dropped 7 bases, with 17 bases sitting between them. The germline gives CDR1 ENHRY, CDR2 SYGVKD.

J is TRBJ1-1 and V is TRBV19; possible D gene TRBD1, 5 bases. The CDR3 consists of 11 residues. Germline V lookup: CDR1 LNHDA, CDR2 SQIVND (reference sequence). Trimming took off 7 bases at V and 7 bases at J, with 10 bases between the two ends. CDR3 in amino acids: CASIGQSEAFF. CDR3 bases: TGTGCCAGTATCGGACAAAGTGAAGCTTTCTTT.

This rearrangement joins TRBV11-3 to TRBJ2-1; 10 positions match TRBD2. The CDR3 has 15 residues. In germline, CDR1 is SGHNT, CDR2 YENEEA. V shed 4 bases and J 5 bases; nucleotides not matched to a gene: 5. As DNA, the CDR3 is TGTGCCAGCAGCTCGACTAGCGGGTATAACAATGAGCAGTTCTTC. Translation: CASSSTSGYNNEQFF.